These T cell receptor beta chains were read from a single sample in a study of regulatory T cells in long-lasting Graves disease. TCRdb re-analysed the multiplex PCR reads in MiXCR, keeping a single row per CDR3 protein. The table records fewer than 650,000 distinct CDR3 sequences, 15% to 20% of them present only once. This same sample was also taken into another study, of T cells in Graves' hyperthyroidism and ophthalmopathy.

The input for sequencing was peripheral blood mononuclear cells (PBMCs), taken at new diagnosis, from a patient treated with antithyroid drugs. Receptor source: a man in his late teens or twenties with Graves disease. Both conserved end residues are part of each CDR3. A D gene is named only where the DNA matches it firmly. Some rows mark clone size as missing; the rest say once, few, many or name a class of expanded clone.

V: TRBV7-9; J: TRBJ2-5; size: few; D: TRBD2; DNA: TGTGCCAGCAGCTTGGGGAGGGTAGCACAAGAGACCCAGTACTTC; CDR3: CASSLGRVAQETQYF
V: TRBV5-8; J: TRBJ1-1; size: NA; D: NA; DNA: TGTGCCAGCAGCTTGGCCTTCTCTTCTAACACTGAAGCTTTCTTT; CDR3: CASSLAFSSNTEAFF
V: TRBV19; J: TRBJ2-5; size: NA; D: NA; DNA: TGTGCCAGTAGTATGGTAGGGGAGACCCAGTACTTC; CDR3: CASSMVGETQYF
V: TRBV6-5; J: TRBJ2-1; size: many; D: NA; DNA: TGTGCCAGCAGTTACGCCGACCCGGTTTTTTTCTTC; CDR3: CASSYADPVFFF
V: TRBV5-1; J: TRBJ2-3; size: many; D: NA; DNA: TGCGCCAGCAGCTTGGGTTCCAGCTTGGATACGCAGTATTTT; CDR3: CASSLGSSLDTQYF
V: TRBV5-1; J: TRBJ2-7; size: NA; D: NA; DNA: TGCGCCAGCAGCCGCGTGGGGGGGCCCGAGCAGTACTTC; CDR3: CASSRVGGPEQYF
V: TRBV30; J: TRBJ2-7; size: NA; D: TRBD2; DNA: TGTGCCTGGAGTGTCGAGCGGGAGCAGGGCTACGAGCAGTACTTC; CDR3: CAWSVEREQGYEQYF
V: TRBV5-1; J: TRBJ1-1; size: many; D: TRBD1; DNA: TGCGCCACCAGTACACAGGGGGCGAACACTGAAGCTTTCTTT; CDR3: CATSTQGANTEAFF
V: TRBV28; J: TRBJ2-2; size: many; D: TRBD1; DNA: TGTGCCAGCAGTTACGACAGGGTTGGCACCGGGGAGCTGTTTTTT; CDR3: CASSYDRVGTGELFF
V: TRBV11-2; J: TRBJ1-2; size: many; D: TRBD1; DNA: TGTGCCAGCAGCTGGATGGGACAGACCTATGGCTACACCTTC; CDR3: CASSWMGQTYGYTF
V: TRBV30; J: TRBJ2-1; size: many; D: TRBD2; DNA: TGTGCCTGGAGTTCGCTAGCGGGAGGGAACAATGAGCAGTTCTTC; CDR3: CAWSSLAGGNNEQFF
V: TRBV3-1; J: TRBJ1-1; size: many; D: NA; DNA: TGTGCCAGCAGCCAAGATGCCTTATGGGAGGCTGAAGCTTTCTTT; CDR3: CASSQDALWEAEAFF
V: TRBV6-2/TRBV6-3; J: TRBJ2-3; size: many; D: NA; DNA: TGTGCCAGCAGTTACCCCCGTGGCGGCGCAAGTGATACGCAGTATTTT; CDR3: CASSYPRGGASDTQYF
V: TRBV11-2; J: TRBJ2-7; size: many; D: NA; DNA: TGTGCCAGCAGCTTGATCGGCGAGCAGTACTTC; CDR3: CASSLIGEQYF
V: TRBV30; J: TRBJ1-2; size: NA; D: NA; DNA: TGTGCCACCGGGATGACGGATAGTTATGGCTACACCTTC; CDR3: CATGMTDSYGYTF
V: TRBV6-2/TRBV6-3; J: TRBJ1-2; size: NA; D: NA; DNA: TGTGCCAGCACCCCGGAGCCTTGGGTAGACTACACCTTC; CDR3: CASTPEPWVDYTF
V: TRBV28; J: TRBJ2-1; size: many; D: TRBD2; DNA: TGTGCCAGCAGGCGGGAGGGGAACTACAATGAGCAGTTCTTC; CDR3: CASRREGNYNEQFF
V: TRBV5-1; J: TRBJ2-7; size: NA; D: TRBD2; DNA: TGCGCCAGCAGCTTAGGGACTAGCGGAAACCTACTATCCTACGAGCAGTACTTC; CDR3: CASSLGTSGNLLSYEQYF